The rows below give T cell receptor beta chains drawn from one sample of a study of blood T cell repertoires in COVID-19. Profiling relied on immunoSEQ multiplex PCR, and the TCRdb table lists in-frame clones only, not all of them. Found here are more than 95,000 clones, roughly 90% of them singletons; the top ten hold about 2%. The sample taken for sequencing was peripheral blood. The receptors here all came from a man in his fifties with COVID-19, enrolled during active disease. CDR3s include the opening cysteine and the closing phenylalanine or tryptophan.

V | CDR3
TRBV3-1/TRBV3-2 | CASSRDGTSGETQYF
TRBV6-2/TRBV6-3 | CASSPLRDTQYF
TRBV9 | CASSVGQSLAKNIQYF
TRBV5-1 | CASSLDAVKNIQYF
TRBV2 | CATRDRGLGYTF
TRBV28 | CASSPLDTTYQPQHF
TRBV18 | CASSPQGQRTGELFF
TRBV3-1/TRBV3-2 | CASSRNTDTQYF
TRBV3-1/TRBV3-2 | CASSQGGGGSGGNTIYF
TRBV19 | CASSRQGARGNQPQHF
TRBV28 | CASRFQGLETQYF
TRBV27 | CASSLFAGGLGEQFF
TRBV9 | CASSVGLADSGEQYF